This TCR beta chain was recorded in a study of blood T cell repertoires in COVID-19. Overall study context: There were acute and convalescent COVID-19 samples, and they came from the United States, Italy and Spain. In each case, the material was cDNA or gDNA derived from T cells, B-cell-depleted T cells, or PBMCs.

The junction had 6 bases not matched to a gene; V was cut back by 3 bases and J by 7 bases. The CDR3 sequence is 16 residues long. Germline-derived CDR1 and CDR2 are SGDLS and YYNGEE. Original methodology: Reference gene primer amplification in the assay estimated nucleated cell counts. The assay was immunoSEQ multiplex PCR, and TCRdb's table has in-frame clones only and misses some. V, J and clone size are those of that table, while D and trimming were read from the DNA. Among approximately 60,000 clones listed, roughly 82% were seen once. The chain couples TRBV9 to TRBJ2-1, with 14 bases fitting TRBD2. The source of this sequence is a woman aged 80 or over with acute or convalescent COVID-19. Sequenced sample: peripheral blood. CDR3 in DNA: TGTGCCAGCAGCGCTCGACTAGCGGGAGGGCGGAATGAGCAGTTCTTC. This codes for CASSARLAGGRNEQFF.